Given below is one T cell receptor beta chain in context. Sequencing was performed with immunoSEQ multiplex PCR; in TCRdb, only in-frame clones are kept and a portion is missing. The sample includes roughly 95,000 clones, 70% to 90% of them seen just once. The length of the CDR3 is 13 residues. The germline V gene encodes CDR1 SGHNT and CDR2 YENEEA. Between the trimmed V and J ends, which lost 5 bases and 2 bases, there was a span of 10 bases. The data were obtained in a study of control samples from healthy donors and cancer patients. The receptor was derived from a man younger than 45 in good health. The sequenced sample consisted of blood. The chain is built from TRBV11-3 and TRBJ2-7; a weak D match, TRBD2 (6 bases). The CDR3: CASSRGEAYEQYF. CDR3 nucleotide sequence: TGTGCCAGCAGCCGAGGGGAGGCCTACGAGCAGTACTTC.